This TCR beta chain was documented in a study of CD8+ T cells in alopecia areata. In the study overall: Female C3H/HeJ recipients aged about 6-11 weeks got skin from C3H/HeJ graft donors aged roughly 6-12 months that had spontaneous alopecia. General study results and limits: Against the mouse data, patients shared TCRs less clearly, possibly for HLA reasons.

The V and J ends lost 3 bases and 9 bases, in that order; junction bases with no gene match: 2. The CDR3 runs 14 residues. Germline CDR1 reads NNHNN; CDR2 reads SYGAGS (reference sequence). Combined cutaneous lymph node cells underwent sorting by CD4, CD8alpha, NKG2D, NKG2ACE and additional markers. Extraction and reverse transcription of RNA yielded cDNA as the sequencing template. Clones were sequenced by immunoSEQ multiplex PCR, and TCRdb holds only the in-frame ones, with some missing. The repertoire has approximately 280,000 clones, none seen only once; the ten largest take roughly 1.2%. Comments on this clone: Its antigen is unidentified. Mouse names are used for the genes. The CDR3 end lies 3 residues beyond the end of the read and is filled in from the germline J gene.

This sequence was found in a C3H/HeJ mouse with alopecia areata. For this mouse line, the MHC haplotype is H2-k. Source material: CD4+ T cells sorted from a lymph node. This chain joins TRBV13-2 and TRBJ1-6, with 11 bases identical to TRBD1. TRBJ1-6 is designated an ORF whose function remains uncertain. The chain's CDR3 is CASGGDRGSSPLYF. The covered CDR3 bases are TGTGCCAGCGGTGGGGACAGGGGGAGTTCGCCC.